This T cell receptor (beta chain) derives from a study of response to subunit inactivated influenza vaccine. Study observations and caveats: Researchers suggested that each seasonal influenza vaccination recruits few new T cells.

The germline gives CDR1 DFQATT, CDR2 SNEGSKA (reference sequence). Trimming pared 1 base from V and 0 bases from J, leaving 12 bases between. The CDR3 covers 15 residues. This clonotype was counted only a few times. The antigen is unknown. TCRdb independently ran MiXCR on the RT-PCR reads; one entry per CDR3 protein. The sample shows about 800,000 distinct CDR3 sequences, around 21% of them seen only once. The sample in question was PBMCs from blood, obtained roughly 5 days after vaccination. This TCR was sampled from a man aged 50 or older who received an inactivated influenza vaccine. The chain joins TRBV20-1 to TRBJ2-5, with no clear D. The DNA of the CDR3 is TGCAGTGCTAGAGCTGACTCCAAAAACCAAGAGACCCAGTACTTC. As protein: CSARADSKNQETQYF.